This TCR beta chain was profiled in a study of T cell repertoires in cytomegalovirus infection. Via MiXCR, TCRdb re-called the reads, giving one row per CDR3 protein. This table holds more than 250,000 distinct CDR3 sequences, about an eighth found once. This clonotype was sampled from a human donor in good health (CMV status not recorded). Some clones in this sample may be carry-over from other donors' samples. Sample: PBMCs.

CDR3 DNA sequence: TGCGCCAGCGGCCGGGGCCTCCAGAACACTGAAGCTTTCTTT. This gives the protein CASGRGLQNTEAFF. The rearrangement joins TRBV5-1 to TRBJ1-1; D is possibly TRBD1 (5 bases). The germline V and J ends were trimmed by 7 bases and 1 base, with 14 bases remaining between them. CDR1 is SGHRS, CDR2 YFSETQ, per germline. The CDR3 runs to 14 residues.